These 24 T cell receptor beta chains were sequenced from one sample in a study of identical twins. A single record per CDR3 protein comes from TCRdb applying MiXCR to the 5' RACE reads. The sample yields some 270,000 distinct CDR3 sequences, about 8.3% seen once. These data also formed part of another study, on yellow fever vaccine responses in identical twins.

The sequencing sample was made of CD8+ T cells sorted from blood. The receptors originated from a woman under 30 in good health.

This clonotype showed up just a few times. The V gene is TRBV3-1, the J gene TRBJ2-3, with D perhaps TRBD1 (5 bases). Per the germline V gene, CDR1 is LGHDT and CDR2 is YNNKEL (reference sequence). The CDR3 loop spans 15 amino acids. V was clipped by 2 bases and J by 0 bases, with 9 bases between them. The CDR3 sequence is CASSQNRLSTDTQYF. In DNA, the CDR3 is TGTGCCAGCAGCCAAAACAGGCTTAGCACAGATACGCAGTATTTT.

This clonotype was seen a few times. The chain uses TRBV12-3 or TRBV12-4 and TRBJ1-4; a weak D match, TRBD1 (5 bases). V was pared by 1 base and J by 8 bases, with 14 bases between. The CDR3 consists of 15 residues. Written as DNA, the CDR3 is TGTGCCAGCAGTTTAGTGGGACCCTCGGACGAAAAACTGTTTTTT. Residues: CASSLVGPSDEKLFF.

The chain is built from TRBV4-2 and TRBJ2-7; TRBD1 matches at 9 bases. The CDR3 is made up of 15 amino acids. Germline V gene lookup returns CDR1 LGHNA and CDR2 YNFKEQ. J lost 1 base, V lost 1 base, and 2 bases had no gene match. Written as DNA, the CDR3 is TGTGCCAGCAGCCAAGGACAGGGGGGATCCTACGAGCAGTACTTC. The encoded protein is CASSQGQGGSYEQYF.

The chain links TRBV7-3 to TRBJ1-2, with 8 bases fitting TRBD1. Looked up from germline, CDR1 is SGHTA and CDR2 is FQGTGA. This CDR3 is built from 13 residues. The ends lost 5 bases at V and 8 bases at J; junction bases unmatched: 7. CDR3 nucleotide sequence: TGTGCCAGCAGCCCGGACAGGGCTTCAGGCTACACCTTC. It specifies CASSPDRASGYTF.

This clonotype appeared a few times. DNA for the CDR3: TGCGCCAGCAGCTTGGTAGATAAATACGATGAGCAGTTCTTC. It specifies CASSLVDKYDEQFF. This chain connects TRBV5-1 to TRBJ2-1; D gene uncertain. With 0 bases removed from V and 8 bases from J, the gap between germline ends came to 12 bases. Looked up from germline, CDR1 is SGHRS and CDR2 is YFSETQ. The CDR3 is 14 residues long.

This clonotype was detected only a few times. The V and J genes are TRBV4-3 and TRBJ2-7; the D gene is possibly TRBD2 (5 bases). The germline V gene has CDR1 LGHNA and CDR2 YSLEER. V lost 1 base to trimming and J lost 2 bases, with 9 bases between them. This CDR3 region has 14 residues. The CDR3 reads CASSQGLGAYEQYF. CDR3 DNA sequence: TGCGCCAGCAGCCAAGGATTGGGAGCCTACGAGCAGTACTTC.

This chain joins TRBV6-4 and TRBJ2-3; D may match TRBD1 or TRBD2 (5 bases each). The CDR3 runs to 14 residues. Germline CDR1 reads MRHNA; CDR2 reads SNTAGT. V shed 2 bases and J shed 4 bases, with 10 bases lying between them. This chain's CDR3 is CASSDEWGSDTQYF. CDR3 nucleotide sequence: TGTGCCAGCAGTGACGAGTGGGGGTCAGATACGCAGTATTTT.

This clonotype occurred a few times. The rearrangement links TRBV7-9 to TRBJ1-6; D not certain. The CDR3 loop spans 16 amino acids. Trimming stripped 5 bases from V and 7 bases from J, with 18 bases between. The V gene's germline CDR1 is SEHNR and CDR2 FQNEAQ (reference sequence). Here the CDR3 DNA reads TGTGCCAGCAGCCCGAATCCCGTTTCGGGCAATTCACCCCTCCACTTT. Protein product: CASSPNPVSGNSPLHF. The full variable domain, its missing parts supplied by reference TRBV7-9 and TRBJ1-6, is DTGVSQNPRHKITKRGQNVTFRCDPISEHNRLYWYRQTLGQGPEFLTYFQNEAQLEKSRLLSDRFSAERPKGSFSTLEIQRTEQGDSAMYLCASSPNPVSGNSPLHFGNGTRLTVT.

This clonotype appeared a few times. This chain connects TRBV24-1 to TRBJ2-1; 7 bases fit TRBD2. After removal of 3 bases from V and 4 bases from J, the junction contained 2 bases not matched to a gene. The CDR3 extends over 14 amino acids. Germline CDR1 is KGHDR and CDR2 is SFDVKD. The CDR3 sequence is CATSDRTRYNEQFF. The CDR3 nucleotides read TGTGCCACCAGTGATAGGACTAGGTACAATGAGCAGTTCTTC.

At least ten counts were recorded for this clonotype. V is TRBV28 and J is TRBJ2-7, with 9 positions matching TRBD1. CDR1 MDHEN and CDR2 SYDVKM come from the germline V gene. The trim removed 10 bases at V and 5 bases at J, leaving 21 bases unmatched. There are 17 residues in the CDR3. The DNA for the CDR3 is TGTGCCACAACACGGGACAGGGACCTAAGCCCCCTTGACGAGCAGTACTTC. Amino acids: CATTRDRDLSPLDEQYF. The whole variable domain, filled in from reference TRBV28 and TRBJ2-7, reads DVKVTQSSRYLVKRTGEKVFLECVQDMDHENMFWYRQDPGLGLRLIYFSYDVKMKEKGDIPEGYSVSREKKERFSLILESASTNQTSMYLCATTRDRDLSPLDEQYFGPGTRLTVT.

This clonotype was observed a few times. This sequence joins TRBV4-1 and TRBJ1-1; 7 nucleotides match TRBD1. The CDR3 totals 16 residues. The trim removed 4 bases at V and 4 bases at J, leaving 12 bases unmatched. Per germline, CDR1 MGHRA and CDR2 YSYEKL. The CDR3 sequence is CASSPTGEGVSTEAFF. The CDR3, as DNA: TGCGCCAGCAGCCCTACAGGGGAGGGGGTGAGCACTGAAGCTTTCTTT.

Many counts were recorded for this clonotype. V and J are TRBV12-3 or TRBV12-4 and TRBJ2-3; TRBD2 matches 7 bases. The CDR3 runs to 13 residues. Germline trimming cut 7 bases from V and 5 bases from J; bases unmatched to any gene: 6. The CDR3 loop reads CASMAGEGDTQYF. The CDR3 coding sequence is TGTGCCAGCATGGCGGGAGAGGGAGATACGCAGTATTTT.

In this sample, this clonotype turned up a few times. V usage is TRBV20-1 and J usage is TRBJ2-6; 11 bases align to TRBD2. CDR3 length equals 18 residues. The V gene's germline CDR1 is DFQATT and CDR2 SNEGSKA (reference sequence). The junction had 6 bases not matched to a gene; V was cut back by 0 bases and J by 2 bases. CDR3 in DNA: TGCAGTGCTAGAGAAGAGACTAGCGGGACGACTGGGGCCAACGTCCTGACTTTC. The encoded protein is CSAREETSGTTGANVLTF.

The chain employs TRBV7-2 and TRBJ2-1; weak D call: TRBD1 (7 bases). Trimming removed 8 bases from V and 2 bases from J, with 16 bases in between. CDR3 length: 15 amino acids. Germline V gene lookup returns CDR1 SGHTA and CDR2 FQGNSA. The CDR3, as DNA: TGTGCCAGCGAGCCGGAGGGACAGCCCTACAATGAGCAGTTCTTC. Protein sequence: CASEPEGQPYNEQFF.

This clonotype came up a few times. The V and J genes are TRBV4-3 and TRBJ2-1; a possible D gene is TRBD2 (6 bases). The CDR3 is 15 residues long. Germline CDR1 and CDR2: LGHNA and YSLEER. V was pared by 4 bases and J by 5 bases, with 15 bases between. CDR3 region: CASSLEMGGNNEQFF. DNA for the CDR3: TGCGCCAGCAGCCTTGAAATGGGGGGAAACAATGAGCAGTTCTTC.

This clonotype was found a few times. V usage is TRBV4-3 and J usage is TRBJ1-1, with TRBD1 identical over 12 bases. This CDR3 spans 16 amino acids. V dropped 4 bases and J dropped 4; count of bases not matched to a gene: 7. Germline CDR1 reads LGHNA; CDR2 reads YSLEER. CDR3 protein: CASSLGTGGQGTEAFF. As DNA, the CDR3 is TGCGCCAGCAGCCTTGGGACAGGGGGCCAGGGCACTGAAGCTTTCTTT.

There are a few counts of this clonotype. This sequence joins TRBV6-2 or TRBV6-3 and TRBJ2-6; D is unresolved. Germline assignment: CDR1 MNHEY and CDR2 SVGEGT. The germline V and J ends were trimmed by 0 bases and 2 bases, with 11 bases remaining between them. The CDR3 loop spans 17 amino acids. This CDR3 reads CASSYSLGLTGANVLTF. For the CDR3, the DNA is TGTGCCAGCAGTTACTCCTTGGGTTTAACTGGGGCCAACGTCCTGACTTTC.

This rearrangement joins TRBV7-9 to TRBJ2-7; TRBD1 matches at 7 bases. The CDR3 loop spans 14 amino acids. The ends lost 4 bases at V and 7 bases at J; junction bases unmatched: 10. Looked up from germline, CDR1 is SEHNR and CDR2 is FQNEAQ (reference sequence). This chain's CDR3 is CASSSPDRVGEQYF. CDR3 nucleotides: TGTGCCAGCAGCTCCCCCGACAGGGTTGGGGAGCAGTACTTC. The complete variable domain, with remaining parts taken from reference TRBV7-9 and TRBJ2-7, reads DTGVSQNPRHKITKRGQNVTFRCDPISEHNRLYWYRQTLGQGPEFLTYFQNEAQLEKSRLLSDRFSAERPKGSFSTLEIQRTEQGDSAMYLCASSSPDRVGEQYFGPGTRLTVT.

The chain employs TRBV7-9 and TRBJ2-5; D ambiguous. This CDR3 has 8 residues. Trimming removed 2 bases from V and 14 bases from J, with 3 bases in between. Germline V CDR1 and CDR2: SEHNR, FQNEAQ (reference sequence). The DNA of the CDR3 is TGTGCCAGCAGCTTATATTACTTC. Translation gives CASSLYYF.

This clonotype came up many times. The V gene is TRBV12-3 or TRBV12-4, the J gene TRBJ1-5; D perhaps matches TRBD1 (5 bases). Trimming pared 3 bases from V and 6 bases from J, leaving 15 bases between. This CDR3 comprises 15 residues. Written as DNA, the CDR3 is TGTGCCAGCAGTTTCCCCCCGGGGCAAGGTCAGCCCCAGCATTTT. It codes for CASSFPPGQGQPQHF.

This clonotype was seen more than once but under ten times. V usage is TRBV7-8 and J usage is TRBJ2-2; perhaps TRBD2 as D (7 bases). The CDR3 spans 17 residues. Per the germline V gene, CDR1 is SGHVS and CDR2 is FQNEAQ. V dropped 3 bases and J dropped 3 bases, with 17 bases sitting between them. As DNA, the CDR3 is TGTGCCAGCAGCTTTCCCAGGGGAGGGGGAGACACCGGGGAGCTGTTTTTT. Protein sequence: CASSFPRGGGDTGELFF.

Only a few counts were recorded for this clonotype. The chain joins TRBV7-9 to TRBJ2-1; D is possibly TRBD1 (6 bases). CDR3 size: 15 residues. CDR1 and CDR2 (germline): SEHNR, FQNEAQ (reference sequence). Trimming removed 4 bases from V and 4 bases from J, with 14 bases in between. The CDR3 sequence: CASSSLRGGYNEQFF. The CDR3 DNA reads TGTGCCAGCAGCTCGCTCCGAGGGGGTTACAATGAGCAGTTCTTC.

The rearrangement links TRBV7-9 to TRBJ2-4; 9 bases agree with TRBD1. The CDR3 has 16 amino acids. V was pared by 5 bases and J by 0 bases, with 5 bases of the junction left unmatched. Germline CDR1 is SEHNR and CDR2 is FQNEAQ (reference sequence). Here the CDR3 reads CASSLGTGLAKNIQYF. CDR3 DNA: TGTGCCAGCAGCCTTGGGACAGGGTTAGCCAAAAACATTCAGTACTTC.

This clonotype was detected ten times or more. The chain is built from TRBV20-1 and TRBJ2-7; 9 positions match TRBD2. CDR1 is DFQATT, CDR2 SNEGSKA, per germline (reference sequence). With V trimmed by 5 bases and J by 3 bases, 14 bases remained unmatched. This CDR3 is 16 amino acids long. The CDR3 spells CSALPGRGGGNYEQYF. The CDR3 DNA sequence: TGCAGTGCTCTCCCCGGGCGGGGGGGAGGTAACTACGAGCAGTACTTC.